This TCR beta chain was captured in a study of blood T cells in healthy people across ages. Whole-study results and caveats: Age showed a roughly linear inverse relationship with TCR beta diversity per million T cells.

For the second PCR, which ran for about 6 to 11 cycles, a sample-barcoded 5' primer and a J-beta primer mix were used. TCRdb re-derived calls from the 5' RACE reads in MiXCR, one entry per CDR3 protein. The table includes approximately 730,000 distinct CDR3 sequences, 53% detected once. This CDR3 has 16 residues. Germline CDR1 SGHVS, CDR2 FNYEAQ. Trimming left V 5 bases short and J 5 bases short, with 19 bases between. This clonotype was recorded many times. Its antigen is unknown. Samples had at least 7 million PBMCs isolated from them. Sequenced material: blood. This TCR came from a man older than 75 in good health. The chain employs TRBV7-6 and TRBJ2-1; D gene unclear. CDR3 sequence reads: CASSGPVAVLNNEQFF. The CDR3 DNA is TGTGCCAGCAGCGGCCCGGTAGCCGTCCTAAACAATGAGCAGTTCTTC.